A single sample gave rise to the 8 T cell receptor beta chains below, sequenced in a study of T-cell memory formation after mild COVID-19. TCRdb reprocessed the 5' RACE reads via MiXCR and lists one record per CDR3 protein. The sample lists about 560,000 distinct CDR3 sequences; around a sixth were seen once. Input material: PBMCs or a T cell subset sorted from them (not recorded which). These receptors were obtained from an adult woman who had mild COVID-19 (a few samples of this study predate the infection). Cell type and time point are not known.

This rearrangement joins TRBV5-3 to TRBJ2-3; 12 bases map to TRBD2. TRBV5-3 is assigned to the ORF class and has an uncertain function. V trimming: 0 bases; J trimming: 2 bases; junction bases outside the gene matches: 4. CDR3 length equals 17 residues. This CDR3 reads CARSLGLAGDNTDTQYF. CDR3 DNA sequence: TGTGCCAGAAGCTTGGGACTAGCGGGGGATAACACAGATACGCAGTATTTT.

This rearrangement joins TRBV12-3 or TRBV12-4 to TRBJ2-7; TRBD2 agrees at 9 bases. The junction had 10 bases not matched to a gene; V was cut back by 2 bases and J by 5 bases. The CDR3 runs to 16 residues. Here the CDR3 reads CASSLSAAGGPHEQYF. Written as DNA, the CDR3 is TGTGCCAGCAGTTTATCTGCGGCGGGGGGGCCCCACGAGCAGTACTTC.

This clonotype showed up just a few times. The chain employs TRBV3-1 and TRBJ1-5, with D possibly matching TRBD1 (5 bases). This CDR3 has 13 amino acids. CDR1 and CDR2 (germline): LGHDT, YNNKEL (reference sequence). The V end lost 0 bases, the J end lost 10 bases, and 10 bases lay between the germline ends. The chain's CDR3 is CASSQEGRGPQHF. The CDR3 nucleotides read TGTGCCAGCAGCCAAGAGGGGCGGGGTCCCCAGCATTTT.

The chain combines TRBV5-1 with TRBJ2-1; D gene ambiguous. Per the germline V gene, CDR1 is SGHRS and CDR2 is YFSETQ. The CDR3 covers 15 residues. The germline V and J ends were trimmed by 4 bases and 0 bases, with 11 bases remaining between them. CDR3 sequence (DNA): TGCGCCAGCAGCCCATCTCCGAGCTCCTACAATGAGCAGTTCTTC. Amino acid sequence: CASSPSPSSYNEQFF.

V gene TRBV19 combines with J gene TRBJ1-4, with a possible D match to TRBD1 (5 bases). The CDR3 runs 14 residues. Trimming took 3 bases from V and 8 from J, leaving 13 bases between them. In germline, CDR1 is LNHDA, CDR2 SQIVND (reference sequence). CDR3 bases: TGTGCCAGTAGTATTCCCGGGACTGGAGAAAAACTGTTTTTT. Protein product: CASSIPGTGEKLFF.

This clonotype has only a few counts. The CDR3, as DNA: TGTGCCAGCAGCGTAGGACTAGGGGTCAATGAGCAGTTCTTC. Translation gives CASSVGLGVNEQFF. The J gene is TRBJ2-1, the V gene TRBV9; D is possibly TRBD2 (6 bases). In germline, CDR1 is SGDLS, CDR2 YYNGEE. Deletions cut 0 bases from V and 6 bases from J, with 10 bases between. The CDR3 loop spans 14 amino acids.

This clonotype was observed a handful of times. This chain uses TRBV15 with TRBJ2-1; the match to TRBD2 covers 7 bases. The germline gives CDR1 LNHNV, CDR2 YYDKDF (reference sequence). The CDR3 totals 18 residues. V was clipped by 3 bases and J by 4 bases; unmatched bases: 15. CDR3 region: CATSSNSGMGGGYNEQFF. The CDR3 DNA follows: TGTGCCACCAGCAGTAACTCCGGTATGGGCGGGGGTTACAATGAGCAGTTCTTC.

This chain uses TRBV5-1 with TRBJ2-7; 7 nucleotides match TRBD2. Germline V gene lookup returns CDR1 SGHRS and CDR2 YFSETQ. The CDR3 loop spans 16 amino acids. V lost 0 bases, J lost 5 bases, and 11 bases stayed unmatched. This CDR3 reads CASSLGSGGGLNEQYF. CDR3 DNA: TGCGCCAGCAGCTTGGGATCTGGCGGGGGTCTCAACGAGCAGTACTTC. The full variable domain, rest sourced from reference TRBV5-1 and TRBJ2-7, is KAGVTQTPRYLIKTRGQQVTLSCSPISGHRSVSWYQQTPGQGLQFLFEYFSETQRNKGNFPGRFSGRQFSNSRSEMNVSTLELGDSALYLCASSLGSGGGLNEQYFGPGTRLTVT.